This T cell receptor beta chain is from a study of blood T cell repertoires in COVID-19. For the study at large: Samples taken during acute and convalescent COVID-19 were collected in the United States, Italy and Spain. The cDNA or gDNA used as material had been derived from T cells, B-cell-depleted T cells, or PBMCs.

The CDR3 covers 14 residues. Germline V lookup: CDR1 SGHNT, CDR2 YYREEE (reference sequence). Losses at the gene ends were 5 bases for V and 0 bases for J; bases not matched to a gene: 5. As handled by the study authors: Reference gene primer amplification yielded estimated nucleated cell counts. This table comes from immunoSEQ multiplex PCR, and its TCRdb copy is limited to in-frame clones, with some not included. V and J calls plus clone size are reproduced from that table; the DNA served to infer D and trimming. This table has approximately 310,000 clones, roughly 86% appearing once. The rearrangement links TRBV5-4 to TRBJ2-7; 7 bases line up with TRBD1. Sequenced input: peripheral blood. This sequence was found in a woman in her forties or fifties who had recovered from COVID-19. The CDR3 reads CASRSGDSSYEQYF. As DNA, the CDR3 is TGTGCCAGCAGGTCCGGGGACAGCTCCTACGAGCAGTACTTC.